This TCR beta chain was found in a study of naive and memory T cell subsets. Study-wide findings and caveats: Especially in CD8 cells, naive repertoires contained a few larger clonotypes, possibly CD45RA-re-expressing memory cells.

In regard to this clonotype: Its cognate antigen is unknown.

CMV status came from CD4+ IFNgamma after overnight CMV lysate stimulation. An equimolar mix of two oligonucleotides served as the beta constant-region primer for TRBC1 and TRBC2. The ligated cDNA underwent four PCR rounds using SP2 and nested alpha and beta constant-region primers. TCRdb re-called the UMI-ligation and nested PCR reads through MiXCR, storing one row per CDR3 protein. This table has 95,000 to 110,000 distinct CDR3 sequences, more than 12% appearing once. Germline V gene sequence: CDR1 SGHRS, CDR2 YFSETQ. The ends were cut back, 0 bases at V and 5 bases at J, with 11 bases in the middle. This CDR3 spans 14 amino acids.

The TCR sequence derives from a human donor in good health. This chain connects TRBV5-1 to TRBJ1-1; D gene ambiguous. The sample comprised naive CD8+ T cells from blood. The CDR3 DNA is TGCGCCAGCAGCTTGGCCTTAGCGTGGACTGAAGCTTTCTTT. Protein product: CASSLALAWTEAFF.